These 26 T cell receptor beta chains were all obtained from the same sample, sequenced in a study of T cells in Graves' hyperthyroidism and ophthalmopathy (dated by TCRdb to the late 2010s). The library was made by multiplex PCR. The sequencer listed for this sample is Illumina HiSeq 2000. Amplification of TCR beta CDR3 regions was carried out from RNA transcripts. The TCR CDR3 was subjected to a first round of RT-PCR using the HTBI primer set and the Qiagen OneStep RT-PCR kit. Clones were called with MiXCR by TCRdb after fastp trimmed the public reads at Q25, and only in-frame beta chains were retained. When rows share a CDR3 protein, they turn into one entry using the most common DNA and genes. This sample gives about 610,000 distinct CDR3 sequences in total; around 15% of them show up just once. Around 4.5% of the sample lies in the top ten. The sample taken for sequencing was blood. All receptors derive from a woman aged 35 to 49 with Graves' ophthalmopathy.

This clonotype appeared a single time. V and J are TRBV5-1 and TRBJ2-7, with TRBD2 matching over 10 bases. CDR1 is SGHRS, CDR2 YFSETQ, per germline. Trimming cost V 5 bases and J 5 bases; bases outside gene matches: 7. The CDR3 sequence is 14 residues long. The CDR3, as DNA: TGCGCCAGCAGAAGCGGGGGGGAGCTAAACGAGCAGTACTTC. Amino acid sequence: CASRSGGELNEQYF.

This clonotype occurred many times. The gene calls are TRBV11-2 and TRBJ2-5; 11 nucleotides align to TRBD2. V lost 8 bases to trimming and J lost 5 bases; unmatched junction nucleotides: 16. This CDR3 region has 17 residues. Germline CDR1 SGHAT, CDR2 FQNNGV. The CDR3 coding sequence is TGTGCCAGCTCTACATGGGTAGCGGGAGGGCCCGGGGAGACCCAGTACTTC. It encodes CASSTWVAGGPGETQYF.

The chain combines TRBV15 with TRBJ2-7; D not resolved. The CDR3 extends over 11 amino acids. V gave up 8 bases and J gave up 0 bases, with 5 bases separating them. Germline V gives CDR1 LNHNV, CDR2 YYDKDF (reference sequence). Here the CDR3 reads CATETSYEQYF. The CDR3 nucleotides read TGTGCCACCGAGACCTCCTACGAGCAGTACTTC.

This clonotype was recorded at least ten times. The chain carries TRBV27 and TRBJ2-2; D is ambiguous. The germline CDR1 and CDR2 sequences are MNHEY and SMNVEV (reference sequence). Trimming removed 1 base from V and 3 bases from J, with 9 bases in between. The CDR3 extends over 15 amino acids. The CDR3 sequence is CASSLLAMDTGELFF. The CDR3, as DNA: TGTGCCAGCAGTTTATTAGCCATGGACACCGGGGAGCTGTTTTTT.

This clonotype showed up just a few times. V and J are TRBV4-1 and TRBJ1-1; 7 bases agree with TRBD1. This CDR3 is built from 13 residues. Germline CDR1 reads MGHRA; CDR2 reads YSYEKL. V gave up 2 bases and J gave up 5 bases; unmatched junction bases: 2. The CDR3 region has the DNA TGCGCCAGCAGCCAAAGGGGACAGACTGAAGCTTTCTTT. Its protein product is CASSQRGQTEAFF.

This clonotype occurred a few times. CDR3 nucleotide sequence: TGTGCCAGCAGTCCGTCGGGGGTTACTGAAGCTTTCTTT. Encoded protein: CASSPSGVTEAFF. The chain is built from TRBV6-2 or TRBV6-3 and TRBJ1-1; D might be TRBD1 (5 bases). CDR1 and CDR2 (germline): MNHEY, SVGEGT. Trimming removed 5 bases from V and 5 bases from J, with 12 bases in between. There are 13 residues in the CDR3.

This clonotype was picked up many times. The rearrangement joins TRBV28 to TRBJ2-6; a possible D gene is TRBD1 (6 bases). This CDR3 is built from 18 residues. Germline lookup yields CDR1 MDHEN and CDR2 SYDVKM. Trimming pared 5 bases from V and 0 bases from J, leaving 17 bases between. The CDR3 loop is CASSPPPQGSSGANVLTF. The CDR3 DNA sequence: TGTGCCAGCAGTCCCCCCCCACAGGGTTCCTCTGGGGCCAACGTCCTGACTTTC.

About this clonotype: A much larger clonotype is one base distant, so this may be a read error. The chain couples TRBV28 to TRBJ1-1; TRBD1 is a possible D gene (5 bases). The CDR3 consists of 15 residues. V was cut by 10 bases and J by 4 bases, with 22 bases left in between. The germline CDR1 and CDR2 sequences are MDHEN and SYDVKM. In DNA form, the CDR3 reads TGTGCCACCTGTGGGGCGCCAGGATTGAGCACTGAAGCTTTCTTT. This gives the protein CATCGAPGLSTEAFF.

This clonotype has a count of ten or more. The chain is built from TRBV6-5 and TRBJ2-5; 9 bases line up with TRBD1. Germline V gene sequence: CDR1 MNHEY, CDR2 SVGAGI. The CDR3 runs to 19 residues. Trimming took 2 bases from V and 0 from J; bases not matched to a gene: 13. The DNA of the CDR3 is TGTGCCAGCAGTTACAGTCCCGGGACAGGGAAGAGGTACCAAGAGACCCAGTACTTC. Translation gives CASSYSPGTGKRYQETQYF.

V and J are TRBV11-2 and TRBJ2-7; possible D gene TRBD2, 5 bases. Germline V gene sequence: CDR1 SGHAT, CDR2 FQNNGV. The CDR3 runs to 15 residues. V was clipped by 0 bases and J by 4 bases, with 13 bases between them. The CDR3 here is CASSLDRGEVYEQYF. The CDR3, as DNA: TGTGCCAGCAGCTTAGACCGGGGAGAAGTGTACGAGCAGTACTTC.

The sample holds many counts of this clonotype. The CDR3 nucleotides read TGTGCCAGCAGTTACCCCCAGCAAGCGGGAAGTGAAGCTTTCTTT. Amino acid sequence: CASSYPQQAGSEAFF. V is TRBV6-5 and J is TRBJ1-1; D is uncertain. The ends were cut back, 2 bases at V and 7 bases at J, with 17 bases in the middle. The V gene's germline CDR1 is MNHEY and CDR2 SVGAGI. The CDR3 has 15 amino acids.

This clonotype has more than one count but fewer than ten. The chain carries TRBV20-1 and TRBJ2-7, with D possibly being TRBD2 (6 bases). V lost 2 bases and J lost 1, with 12 bases in between. The CDR3 totals 14 residues. The V gene's germline CDR1 is DFQATT and CDR2 SNEGSKA (reference sequence). The DNA of the CDR3 is TGCAGTGCTAGACCCCTGCGGGGTTCCTACGAGCAGTACTTC. Translation gives CSARPLRGSYEQYF.

The chain couples TRBV29-1 to TRBJ1-2; 9 positions agree with TRBD1. The junction had 6 bases not matched to a gene; V was cut back by 3 bases and J by 4 bases. This CDR3 is 14 amino acids long. Germline V CDR1 and CDR2: SQVTM, ANQGSEA. The CDR3 loop is CSVDHPQGAYGYTF. In DNA form, the CDR3 reads TGCAGCGTTGACCATCCACAGGGGGCCTATGGCTACACCTTC. Complete variable domain (other parts from reference TRBV29-1 and TRBJ1-2): SAVISQKPSRDICQRGTSLTIQCQVDSQVTMMFWYRQQPGQSLTLIATANQGSEATYESGFVIDKFPISRPNLTFSTLTVSNMSPEDSSIYLCSVDHPQGAYGYTFGSGTRLTVV.

This clonotype occurred many times. The genes are TRBV27 and TRBJ1-1, with 9 positions matching TRBD1. CDR1 MNHEY and CDR2 SMNVEV come from the germline V gene (reference sequence). This CDR3 comprises 15 residues. Trimming cost V 6 bases and J 1 base; bases outside gene matches: 6. DNA of the CDR3: TGTGCCAGCAGCCCCTCGGGACAGGGGAACACTGAAGCTTTCTTT. Its protein product is CASSPSGQGNTEAFF.

The V gene is TRBV6-1, the J gene TRBJ2-7, with D possibly being TRBD1 or TRBD2 (5 bases each). V was shortened by 7 bases and J by 3 bases, with 16 bases between the two germline ends. The CDR3 has 14 residues. Germline CDR1 MNHNS, CDR2 SASEGT. In nucleotides, the CDR3 is TGTGCCAGCAAGGGGCCTGCGGACTTCTACGAGCAGTACTTC. Translating it yields CASKGPADFYEQYF.

This clonotype was counted at least ten times. The chain carries TRBV15 and TRBJ2-7; tentative D call: TRBD1 (6 bases). Trimming pared 5 bases from V and 3 bases from J, leaving 11 bases between. In germline, CDR1 is LNHNV, CDR2 YYDKDF (reference sequence). CDR3 length: 13 residues. Here the CDR3 reads CATSGRDIYEQYF. DNA of the CDR3: TGTGCCACCAGCGGAAGGGACATCTACGAGCAGTACTTC. The variable domain in full, completed from reference TRBV15 and TRBJ2-7, reads DAMVIQNPRYQVTQFGKPVTLSCSQTLNHNVMYWYQQKSSQAPKLLFHYYDKDFNNEADTPDNFQSRRPNTSFCFLDIRSPGLGDTAMYLCATSGRDIYEQYFGPGTRLTVT.

This clonotype was recorded at least ten times. The rearrangement links TRBV10-3 to TRBJ1-1; no definite D call. Trimming took off 2 bases at V and 1 base at J, with 8 bases between the two ends. Germline lookup yields CDR1 ENHRY and CDR2 SYGVKD. CDR3 length: 14 residues. In DNA, the CDR3 is TGTGCCATCAGTGAGGGGCAGCGGAACACTGAAGCTTTCTTT. Protein: CAISEGQRNTEAFF.

This sequence joins TRBV6-2 or TRBV6-3 and TRBJ1-1, with TRBD1 matching 7 bases. With 7 bases clipped from V and 5 bases from J, the junction kept 10 bases outside the gene matches. CDR1 and CDR2 (germline): MNHEY, SVGEGT. The CDR3 extends over 14 amino acids. The CDR3 reads CASTPGQESTEAFF. In nucleotides, the CDR3 is TGTGCCAGCACCCCCGGACAGGAGTCGACTGAAGCTTTCTTT.

V gene TRBV28 combines with J gene TRBJ1-5; D possibly corresponds to TRBD1 (5 bases). The V end was cut by 5 bases, the J end by 4 bases, with 12 bases between. In germline, CDR1 is MDHEN, CDR2 SYDVKM. This CDR3 is 14 amino acids long. The CDR3 loop reads CASSRDGTNQPQHF. The CDR3 nucleotides read TGTGCCAGCAGTCGGGACGGAACAAATCAGCCCCAGCATTTT. Together with reference TRBV28 and TRBJ1-5, the CDR3 gives the full variable domain: DVKVTQSSRYLVKRTGEKVFLECVQDMDHENMFWYRQDPGLGLRLIYFSYDVKMKEKGDIPEGYSVSREKKERFSLILESASTNQTSMYLCASSRDGTNQPQHFGDGTRLSIL.

Ten or more counts support this clonotype. The gene calls are TRBV19 and TRBJ1-2; possibly TRBD1 for D (5 bases). The CDR3 covers 15 residues. Trimming cost V 6 bases and J 0 bases, with 14 bases left between them. Germline CDR1 is LNHDA and CDR2 is SQIVND (reference sequence). The CDR3 is CASRDTGGANYGYTF. The CDR3 bases are TGTGCCAGTAGAGACACAGGAGGAGCTAACTATGGCTACACCTTC.

This clonotype was seen ten or more times. This chain links TRBV7-2 with TRBJ2-7; D may be TRBD1 (5 bases). Germline lookup yields CDR1 SGHTA and CDR2 FQGNSA. V lost 3 bases and J 6 bases, leaving 18 bases between the germline ends. This CDR3 spans 15 amino acids. This CDR3 is CASSFVTGIRPEQYF. The CDR3 DNA follows: TGTGCCAGCAGCTTTGTAACAGGTATCCGGCCCGAGCAGTACTTC.

This clonotype was observed a few times. The V and J genes are TRBV6-1 and TRBJ2-7; the match to TRBD1 covers 8 bases. The CDR3 is 15 residues long. V lost 4 bases and J lost 2; bases outside the gene matches: 7. The germline V gene encodes CDR1 MNHNS and CDR2 SASEGT. CDR3 sequence: CASSAGQGNTYEQYF. The CDR3 nucleotides are TGTGCCAGCAGTGCCGGACAGGGAAATACCTACGAGCAGTACTTC.

Ten or more counts support this clonotype. The chain carries TRBV6-2 or TRBV6-3 and TRBJ2-7, with D possibly called TRBD1 or TRBD2 (5 bases each). Deletions cut 6 bases from V and 0 bases from J, with 21 bases between. Germline V lookup: CDR1 MNHEY, CDR2 SVGEGT. The CDR3 spans 17 residues. The CDR3 nucleotides read TGTGCCAGCAGCCAACTTCGGGGCGCGGCTAGCTCCTACGAGCAGTACTTC. Translation: CASSQLRGAASSYEQYF.

In this sample, this clonotype turned up many times. The rearrangement uses TRBV5-1 and TRBJ2-7; 8 bases line up with TRBD1. Germline V gives CDR1 SGHRS, CDR2 YFSETQ. V gave up 0 bases and J gave up 3 bases; unmatched junction bases: 5. The CDR3 has 15 amino acids. This CDR3 reads CASSLGVTGDYEQYF. The CDR3 coding sequence is TGCGCCAGCAGCTTGGGAGTGACAGGGGACTACGAGCAGTACTTC.

This clonotype turned up a few times. A clone one base away is much larger, so this may be a read error. This chain uses TRBV28 with TRBJ2-7, with D perhaps matching TRBD1 (6 bases). This CDR3 is built from 14 residues. Trimming took 11 bases from V and 6 from J, leaving 23 bases between them. CDR1 MDHEN and CDR2 SYDVKM come from the germline V gene. The CDR3 reads CAGNRQDHVSEQYF. The CDR3 DNA sequence: TGTGCCGGCAACAGACAGGACCATGTCAGCGAGCAGTACTTC.

This clonotype was counted many times. The rearrangement links TRBV12-3 or TRBV12-4 to TRBJ1-2, with D perhaps TRBD1 (5 bases). Trimming took 7 bases from V and 3 from J, leaving 12 bases between them. The CDR3 is made up of 13 amino acids. CDR3 protein: CASTPGGYYGYTF. The CDR3 nucleotides read TGTGCCAGCACCCCCGGGGGGTACTATGGCTACACCTTC.